The 24 T cell receptor beta chains in this list originate from one sample, sequenced in a study of blood T cell repertoires in COVID-19. TCRdb keeps only in-frame clones here, not all; method: immunoSEQ multiplex PCR. The data show 150,000 or so clones, with 88% seen just once and less than 2% held by the top ten. The sequenced sample was peripheral blood. These receptors came from an older woman with acute or convalescent COVID-19.

This clone has a single count. The J gene is TRBJ1-1, the V gene TRBV5-1; D is uncertain. This CDR3 region has 14 residues. Germline lookup yields CDR1 SGHRS and CDR2 YFSETQ. V was clipped by 0 bases and J by 4 bases, with 10 bases between them. The CDR3 DNA is TGCGCCAGCAGCTTGGGTCAGGAGGGCACTGAAGCTTTCTTT. Translated: CASSLGQEGTEAFF.

This chain connects TRBV5-4 to TRBJ1-1; the D gene is possibly TRBD1 (6 bases). This CDR3 comprises 16 residues. With 7 bases removed from V and 5 bases from J, the gap between germline ends came to 24 bases. In germline, CDR1 is SGHNT, CDR2 YYREEE (reference sequence). In nucleotides, the CDR3 is TGTGCCAGCTCGCCTCCGATTGGACTTAGGGGGACTGAAGCTTTCTTT. This encodes CASSPPIGLRGTEAFF.

Here the CDR3 reads CASSPPITDTQYF. The CDR3 region has the DNA TGTGCCAGCTCACCCCCCATCACAGATACGCAGTATTTT. The V gene is TRBV18, the J gene TRBJ2-3; D gene ambiguous. There are 13 residues in the CDR3. Germline CDR1 KGHSH, CDR2 LQKENI. V shed 3 bases and J shed 2 bases, with 6 bases lying between them.

This chain joins TRBV4-3 and TRBJ2-1, with D perhaps matching TRBD1 (5 bases). Trimming shortened V by 4 bases and J by 7 bases, and 14 bases separated the two germline ends. Germline-derived CDR1 and CDR2 are LGHNA and YSLEER. CDR3 size: 14 residues. CDR3 amino acids: CASSRGQNRNEQFF. CDR3 DNA: TGCGCCAGCAGCCGAGGCCAAAACAGGAATGAGCAGTTCTTC.

The V gene is TRBV5-4, the J gene TRBJ1-1, with D unclear. V was trimmed by 5 bases and J by 1 base, leaving 9 bases between them. Germline V lookup: CDR1 SGHNT, CDR2 YYREEE (reference sequence). CDR3 length: 13 residues. CDR3 region: CASRFSRNTEAFF. In DNA form, the CDR3 reads TGTGCCAGCAGATTTTCTAGGAACACTGAAGCTTTCTTT.

J is TRBJ1-3 and V is TRBV30; no firm D call. V lost 0 bases and J 0 bases, leaving 9 bases between the germline ends. This CDR3 contains 15 residues. Per the germline V gene, CDR1 is GTSNPN and CDR2 is SVGIG (reference sequence). DNA for the CDR3: TGTGCCTGGAGTGTCGGGGTTGTCTCTGGAAACACCATATATTTT. This sequence encodes CAWSVGVVSGNTIYF.

The V and J genes are TRBV19 and TRBJ1-5; 8 nucleotides agree with TRBD1. CDR1 is LNHDA, CDR2 SQIVND, per germline (reference sequence). The V and J ends lost 6 bases and 7 bases, in that order; junction bases with no gene match: 2. CDR3 size: 12 residues. The CDR3 region is CASRDRAQPQHF. CDR3 sequence (DNA): TGTGCCAGTAGGGACAGGGCCCAGCCCCAGCATTTT.

In nucleotides, the CDR3 is TGTGCCAGTAGTACTTGGACTAGCGGGGGGGACGACAATGAGCAGTTCTTC. It translates to CASSTWTSGGDDNEQFF. The rearrangement joins TRBV19 to TRBJ2-1, with 15 bases identical to TRBD2. The CDR3 sequence is 17 residues long. CDR1 LNHDA and CDR2 SQIVND come from the germline V gene (reference sequence). V dropped 4 bases and J dropped 5; count of bases not matched to a gene: 6.

This chain joins TRBV7-3 and TRBJ1-1, with 9 bases lining up with TRBD1. Trimming removed 3 bases from V and 7 bases from J; junction bases left unmatched: 9. Germline values: CDR1 SGHTA, CDR2 FQGTGA. CDR3 length: 15 residues. CDR3: CASSFSGQGIGEAFF. The CDR3 nucleotides are TGTGCCAGCAGCTTTAGCGGACAGGGGATTGGTGAAGCTTTCTTT. Combining the CDR3 with reference TRBV7-3 and TRBJ1-1 gives the whole variable domain GAGVSQTPSNKVTEKGKYVELRCDPISGHTALYWYRQSLGQGPEFLIYFQGTGAADDSGLPNDRFFAVRPEGSVSTLKIQRTERGDSAVYLCASSFSGQGIGEAFFGQGTRLTVV.

The CDR3 sequence is CASSLSGGATGELFF. CDR3 sequence (DNA): TGTGCCAGCAGCCTTAGCGGGGGGGCCACCGGGGAGCTGTTTTTT. The chain couples TRBV7-9 to TRBJ2-2, with TRBD2 matching over 11 bases. The CDR3 runs to 15 residues. CDR1 and CDR2 (germline): SEHNR, FQNEAQ (reference sequence). V was clipped by 5 bases and J by 4 bases; unmatched bases: 3.

This clone was recorded many times. The V and J genes are TRBV6-2 or TRBV6-3 and TRBJ1-6; the D gene is possibly TRBD1 (6 bases). Deletions cut 6 bases from V and 1 base from J, with 13 bases between. Germline lookup yields CDR1 MNHEY and CDR2 SVGEGT. CDR3 length: 16 residues. CDR3 loop: CASSRRGGSYNSPLHF. The CDR3 DNA follows: TGTGCCAGCAGCCGGAGAGGGGGTTCCTATAATTCACCCCTCCACTTT.

The V and J genes are TRBV19 and TRBJ1-2; D is uncertain. The V gene lost 5 bases and the J gene lost 0 bases, with 19 bases spanning the gap. Germline V gene lookup returns CDR1 LNHDA and CDR2 SQIVND (reference sequence). The length of the CDR3 is 17 residues. CDR3 sequence reads: CASSSSNGLNSNYGYTF. The DNA of the CDR3 is TGTGCCAGTAGTTCCTCGAACGGACTGAACTCTAACTATGGCTACACCTTC.

The V call is TRBV19, the J call TRBJ1-2, with a tentative D call TRBD1 (5 bases). Looked up from germline, CDR1 is LNHDA and CDR2 is SQIVND (reference sequence). The length of the CDR3 is 14 residues. Trimming shortened V by 2 bases and J by 6 bases, and 13 bases separated the two germline ends. CDR3 amino acids: CASSIRGGVDGYTF. The CDR3 nucleotides are TGTGCCAGTAGTATACGGGGAGGGGTTGATGGCTACACCTTC.

The CDR3 DNA reads as TGTGCCAGCAGTGTTTTCCTCCGGGGGAACACTGAAGCTTTCTTT. Its translation is CASSVFLRGNTEAFF. The chain joins TRBV25-1 to TRBJ1-1, with no clear D. Germline V lookup: CDR1 MGHDK, CDR2 SYGVNS. V lost 4 bases and J 1 base, leaving 13 bases between the germline ends. The CDR3 spans 15 residues.

V and J are TRBV12-3 or TRBV12-4 and TRBJ1-2; 7 bases line up with TRBD1. J was trimmed by 5 bases and V by 6 bases; bases with no gene match: 6. This CDR3 spans 13 amino acids. Here the CDR3 DNA reads TGTGCCAGCAGCCTGGGACAGCGTTATGGCTACACCTTC. This sequence encodes CASSLGQRYGYTF.

The CDR3 DNA follows: TGCGCCAGCAGCCAAACAGGGAGGGCTTTAGAGCAGTACTTC. It is translated as CASSQTGRALEQYF. The V and J genes are TRBV4-3 and TRBJ2-7, with D maybe TRBD2 (7 bases). V lost 2 bases and J lost 7, with 15 bases in between. The CDR3 extends over 14 amino acids. The germline V gene encodes CDR1 LGHNA and CDR2 YSLEER.

This CDR3 reads CASSFTSGGADEQYF. In nucleotides, the CDR3 is TGTGCCAGCAGCTTCACTAGCGGGGGGGCCGACGAGCAGTACTTC. The chain carries TRBV7-2 and TRBJ2-7; 13 bases align to TRBD2. Germline V gene sequence: CDR1 SGHTA, CDR2 FQGNSA. This CDR3 region has 15 residues. Trimming at V came to 3 bases and at J to 5 bases, leaving 4 bases not matched to a gene.

The rearrangement uses TRBV19 and TRBJ1-5; unclear D gene. The CDR3 loop spans 16 amino acids. Germline V gives CDR1 LNHDA, CDR2 SQIVND (reference sequence). Trimming pared 1 base from V and 4 bases from J, leaving 14 bases between. CDR3 protein: CASSIGRPQQNQPQHF. For the CDR3, the DNA is TGTGCCAGTAGTATAGGCAGGCCCCAACAAAATCAGCCCCAGCATTTT.

J is TRBJ1-2 and V is TRBV2; unclear D gene. The CDR3 contains 15 residues. Looked up from germline, CDR1 is SNHLY and CDR2 is FYNNEI. The V end was cut by 0 bases, the J end by 5 bases, with 13 bases between. The CDR3 is CASSEARESPYGYTF. CDR3 coding DNA: TGTGCCAGCAGTGAAGCGAGGGAATCCCCGTATGGCTACACCTTC.

The chain couples TRBV25-1 to TRBJ1-3; D is possibly TRBD1 (5 bases). Germline lookup yields CDR1 MGHDK and CDR2 SYGVNS. The CDR3 length is 17 residues. V was cut by 6 bases and J by 4 bases, with 22 bases left in between. The CDR3 sequence: CASRDRGTRRWGNTIYF. The CDR3 DNA reads as TGTGCCAGCAGGGATCGGGGGACTCGGCGATGGGGAAACACCATATATTTT.

The chain is built from TRBV7-3 and TRBJ2-2; D might be TRBD2 (5 bases). V was pared by 1 base and J by 3 bases, with 9 bases between. CDR3 length: 15 residues. Germline V gene data show CDR1 as SGHTA and CDR2 as FQGTGA. DNA for the CDR3: TGTGCCAGCAGCTTAAGTCTAGCCCACACCGGGGAGCTGTTTTTT. Protein sequence: CASSLSLAHTGELFF.

V usage is TRBV18 and J usage is TRBJ1-1; a possible D gene is TRBD1 (5 bases). V lost 5 bases and J lost 3, with 10 bases in between. The V gene's germline CDR1 is KGHSH and CDR2 LQKENI. The CDR3 spans 13 residues. This CDR3 reads CASSRGRYTEAFF. In DNA form, the CDR3 reads TGTGCCAGCTCAAGGGGTAGGTACACTGAAGCTTTCTTT.

The chain uses TRBV19 and TRBJ2-1; D not resolved. The CDR3 has 12 residues. Deletions cut 2 bases from V and 9 bases from J, with 8 bases between. Germline V gives CDR1 LNHDA, CDR2 SQIVND (reference sequence). CDR3 sequence reads: CASSIIQTEQFF. In DNA, the CDR3 is TGTGCCAGTAGTATAATACAGACTGAGCAGTTCTTC.

The chain carries TRBV4-3 and TRBJ2-2, with TRBD1 as a possible D gene (6 bases). Germline values: CDR1 LGHNA, CDR2 YSLEER. The CDR3 totals 15 residues. Trimming left V 1 base short and J 5 bases short, with 11 bases between. The CDR3: CASSQGQGWTGELFF. The CDR3 DNA reads TGCGCCAGCAGCCAAGGGCAGGGGTGGACCGGGGAGCTGTTTTTT.